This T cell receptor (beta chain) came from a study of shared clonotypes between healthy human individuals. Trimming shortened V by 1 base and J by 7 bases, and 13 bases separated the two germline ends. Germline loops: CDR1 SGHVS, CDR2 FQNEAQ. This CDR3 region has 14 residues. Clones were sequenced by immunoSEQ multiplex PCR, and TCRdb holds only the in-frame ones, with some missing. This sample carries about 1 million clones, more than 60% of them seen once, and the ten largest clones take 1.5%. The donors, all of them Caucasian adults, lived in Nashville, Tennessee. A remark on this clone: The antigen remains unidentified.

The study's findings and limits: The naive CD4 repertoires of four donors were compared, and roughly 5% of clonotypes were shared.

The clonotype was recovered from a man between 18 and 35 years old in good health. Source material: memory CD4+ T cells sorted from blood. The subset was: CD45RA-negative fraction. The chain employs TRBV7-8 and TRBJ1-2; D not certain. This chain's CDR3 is CASSLGRGSSGYTF. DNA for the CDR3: TGTGCCAGCAGCTTAGGTCGAGGGAGCAGTGGCTACACCTTC.